This T cell receptor (beta chain) was recorded in a study of T cells in tuberculosis (dated by TCRdb to 2016 to 2019). In the study overall: To characterize T cells specific for the mycobacterial lipid antigen glucose monomycolate (GMM), the study used CD1B tetramers together with high-throughput TCR immunosequencing. In a South African clinical cohort, IGRA-negative adolescents, IGRA-positive adolescents with latent tuberculosis and adults with active tuberculosis were compared, with under eleven people in each group.

CDR1 and CDR2, looked up from the germline V gene, are SGDLS and YYNGEE. The cysteine opens and the phenylalanine closes a CDR3 of 17 amino acids. Only the CDR3 DNA stays, 51 bases, in frame from base 1. Cut back by 0 bases and 2 bases, the V and J ends lie 18 bases apart. The immunoSEQ multiplex PCR assay was used to generate TCR libraries, with TCR-beta and/or TCR-alpha/delta assays applied to each sample. The amplified TCR libraries were sequenced using the Illumina high-throughput platform. Concerning the study's data processing: Clustering and dimensionality reduction relied on pairwise TCRdist distances among GMM-specific receptors from T cells that were either sorted ex vivo or expanded in vitro. The score assigned to each clinical repertoire was mean NN-distance, meaning the average TCRdist to the nearest 10% of tetramer-positive reference sequences. GEM TCR motif frequency was calculated as the fraction of unique TCRs that matched known GEM sequences in V/J usage and CDR3 length. Active tuberculosis was classified by linear discriminant analysis with leave-one-out cross-validation, implemented in scikit-learn. TCRdb retrieved this table from immuneACCESS and kept in-frame rearrangements only. Not all clones are present; in checked studies, unresolved V genes account for under half, and no reason is known for the remainder. V and J calls and clone size are as listed in that table; D and trimming were resolved from the DNA. The sample contains tens of thousands of clones, almost 95% of them found a single time. 9.5% to 13% of the sample comes from the top ten.

Turning to this clone: Its recognized antigen is unknown. The input lacks base qualities; no much larger clone sits a single base away.

The study at large found these results: Clinical samples were selected based on the availability of cryopreserved specimens, with adults included as active tuberculosis cases and adolescents included as controls. Shorter CDR3-alpha lengths in active tuberculosis patients partly drove the smaller NN-distances, and the TCR-beta difference was not statistically significant. Active tuberculosis TCR-alpha repertoires showed smaller mean NN-distances to GMM-specific TCRs than IGRA-negative controls, suggesting clonal expansion of these TCRs. Using GEM motif frequencies, a classifier achieved 60% to 70% accuracy, whereas a classifier built on the diverse GMM-specific repertoire got to under 90% accuracy (AUROC 0.90).

At study entry, a tuberculin skin test and the QuantiFERON-TB GOLD In-Tube IGRA were used to screen adolescents for latent tuberculosis infection. Unsorted cryopreserved PBMC were immunosequenced, covering on average roughly 100,000 T cells per clinical donor. Eleven high schools in the Worcester region of the Western Cape, South Africa, served as enrollment sites for adolescents aged 12 to 18 years. About 10 M. tuberculosis-infected adolescents and approximately 10 uninfected adolescents, matched for age and sex, were selected. PBMC from adolescents were isolated by density centrifugation from freshly drawn heparinized blood and were then cryopreserved.

Sequenced sample: PBMCs. The rearranged chain carries TRBV9 and TRBJ2-7; a weak D assignment points to TRBD1 (6 bases agree). The sequence came from a donor between 10 and 35 years old with latent tuberculosis or without tuberculosis infection. Some clones in this sample may be carry-over from other donors' samples. The CDR3 has the sequence CASSVGAQGLFAYEQYF. The DNA sequence follows: TGTGCCAGCAGCGTAGGAGCACAGGGTTTGTTTGCCTACGAGCAGTACTTC.